Described below is a single TCR beta chain sequence and its context. Antigen: not known. Amplification used 60 Vbeta primers and 13 Jbeta primers. Assay used: immunoSEQ multiplex PCR; TCRdb lists only in-frame clones, some missing. The repertoire consists of about 95,000 clones, with roughly two thirds occurring once and the leading ten covering about 16%. The data are from a study of cytomegalovirus exposure and HLA in healthy donors. Study findings and constraints: A classifier reportedly called cytomegalovirus status with high sensitivity and specificity.

This CDR3 comprises 15 residues. Germline V gene sequence: CDR1 WNHNN, CDR2 SYGVQD (reference sequence). The junction had 1 base not matched to a gene; V was cut back by 0 bases and J by 5 bases. The sample taken for sequencing was PBMCs. The chain is built from TRBV10-1 and TRBJ2-3; 11 bases agree with TRBD1. This TCR was sampled from a woman aged 45-59 years in good health and CMV-seropositive. CDR3 DNA: TGCGCCAGCAGTGAGTCGGGGACAGGGGGAGATACGCAGTATTTT. The encoded protein is CASSESGTGGDTQYF.